This TCR beta chain was recorded in a study of blood T cells in healthy people across ages. Alongside a J-beta primer mix, a sample-barcoded 5' primer served in a second PCR lasting about 6 to 11 cycles. TCRdb passed the 5' RACE reads through MiXCR, listing each CDR3 protein once. The data show some 550,000 distinct CDR3 sequences, less than 60% seen once. Of note for this clonotype: Antigen: not known.

Study findings and constraints: Naive CD4+ cell counts and diversity both ran higher in long-lived than in aged donors.

Trimming removed 6 bases from V and 2 bases from J, with 13 bases in between. The CDR3 is 14 residues long. The germline V gene encodes CDR1 SGHTA and CDR2 FQGNSA. Sequences were obtained from blood. This TCR derives from an elderly man in good health. This rearrangement joins TRBV7-2 to TRBJ1-2; D may be TRBD1 (5 bases). The CDR3: CASSRQNSNYGYTF. The CDR3 DNA reads TGTGCCAGCAGTAGACAGAACTCAAACTATGGCTACACCTTC.